This T cell receptor beta chain was sequenced for a study of shared clonotypes between healthy human individuals (dated by TCRdb to about 2020). In the study overall: The cohort included a few men and a couple of women between 18 and 49 years of age. Per donor, leukapheresis produced somewhere between about 0.9 and 9 billion PBMCs. To increase sequencing depth and limit assay-specific biases, different laboratories used diverse techniques to prepare libraries and sequence TCR repertoires. Blood TCR repertoires of several healthy adults were deeply sequenced to estimate repertoire size and the extent of clonotype sharing between individuals.

Donors were healthy HIV-negative adults with no recently reported acute infections or vaccinations. Every donor was a Caucasian adult residing in Nashville, Tennessee, USA. For unsorted samples, roughly 86 million PBMCs were counted and genomic DNA was extracted with the QIAamp DNA Blood Mini kit. Blood was obtained by leukapheresis, after which PBMCs were separated by Ficoll-Histopaque density gradient centrifugation and cryopreserved in liquid nitrogen vapor phase. From a lookup of the germline V gene (reference sequence), CDR1 and CDR2 are SEHNR and FQNEAQ. From cysteine to phenylalanine, the CDR3 is 13 amino acids long. The CDR3 DNA has 39 bases and is translated from base 1. V is shortened by 1 base, J by 6 bases, and the region joining them spans 10 bases. TCR CDR3 regions were amplified from genomic DNA by multiplex PCR using the deep immunoSEQ assay. Extracted genomic DNA from each cell subset was spread evenly across all wells of several immunoSEQ 96-well plates, with each plate serving as a replicate. Each replicate PCR for unsorted PBMC received roughly 290 ng genomic DNA, equal to 25,000 to 35,000 T cell genomes. Unsorted PBMC genomic DNA was sequenced across ten immunoSEQ deep assay plates. Purified libraries were measured with a Qubit 3.0 fluorometer, size-checked on a Bioanalyzer 2100, and measured again with the KAPA Library Quantification kit. Every immunoSEQ 96-well plate was sequenced on a dedicated single-read 150-cycle Illumina NextSeq 550 flow cell. The authors processed their data as follows. Because the immunoSEQ output held only junctional sequences and lacked quality scores, the filtering could not match the filtering applied to full-length reads. To assign V/J genes and CDR3, sequences were annotated against IMGT germline references using PyIR, a Python wrapper for IgBLAST v1.9. Any read was removed if the V/J assignment was weak (E-value above 1e-6), the CDR3 was missing, or the read contained stop codons, out-of-frame junctions, or ambiguous translated residues. A V3J clonotype was defined by an identical inferred V gene, J gene, and CDR3 amino acid sequence. To compute the percentage overlap between repertoires, the number of shared unique clonotypes was divided by the size of the smaller repertoire. Three approaches were used to assess repertoire richness: RTK rarefaction, the Chao1 estimator, and Recon v2.1 estimates of unobserved clonotypes. TCRdb limited this immuneACCESS table to in-frame rearrangements with V and J called. A share of clones is missing; checked studies link under half to unresolved V genes, and the rest is unexplained. V, J and clone size were drawn from that table, and D and trimming were deduced from the DNA. Counted in this sample were about 490,000 clones; approximately 80% of them appeared once. The top ten clonotypes cover approximately 12% of the sample.

Here is what the overall study found, with its caveats: The genetic and exposure-history diversity represented was limited by the small number of donors. Based on pairwise subsampling, the degree of clonotype sharing among donors was expected to be affected by sequencing depth. Sampling was limited to blood, and TCR repertoires in tissue likely differ from TCR repertoires in blood.

On this clone: Its target antigen remains unknown. Per-base qualities were not stored, and no clone one base away is much larger.

The sequence came from a middle-aged woman in good health. Some clones in this sample may be carry-over from other donors' samples. Recombination linked TRBV7-9 to TRBJ2-7; a weak D assignment points to TRBD2 (5 bases agree). The specimen was PBMCs. At the DNA level, the sequence is TGTGCCAGCAGCTTAGTTGCTAGCCCCGAGCAGTACTTC. It specifies CASSLVASPEQYF.